What follows are 14 T cell receptor beta chains derived from one specimen sequenced in a study of metastatic and nonmetastatic thyroid tumors. Every patient underwent thyroid surgery untreated. With MiXCR, TCRdb called clones anew from the PCR reads. The data hold 19,000 or so clones, with about 30% observed a single time. What was sequenced was blood. The source of these receptors is a female donor with papillary thyroid cancer or a benign thyroid nodule (not recorded which). Some clones in this sample may be carry-over from other donors' samples.

V usage is TRBV11-2 and J usage is TRBJ2-1; 7 bases agree with TRBD1. The J segment lost 6 bases and the V segment lost 3 bases, leaving 2 bases of the junction unmatched. This CDR3 is 13 amino acids long. CDR1 and CDR2 from the germline V gene are SGHAT and FQNNGV. In DNA form, the CDR3 reads TGTGCCAGCAGCTTCGACAGGGCCAATGAGCAGTTCTTC. Protein: CASSFDRANEQFF.

In its sample, this clone was seen once. The CDR3 is CAIRQGSVEKLFF. The CDR3 DNA reads TGTGCCATCCGCCAGGGTTCGGTCGAAAAACTGTTTTTT. The chain recombines TRBV10-3 with TRBJ1-4; D might be TRBD1 (5 bases). The V gene lost 8 bases and the J gene lost 8 bases, with 15 bases spanning the gap. The V gene's germline CDR1 is ENHRY and CDR2 SYGVKD. CDR3 length equals 13 residues.

By share, this clone ranks as medium-sized (0.01 to 0.1%). The gene calls are TRBV6-2 or TRBV6-3 and TRBJ2-3; 12 bases align to TRBD2. Germline lookup yields CDR1 MNHEY and CDR2 SVGEGT. J lost 4 bases, V lost 0 bases, and 5 bases had no gene match. The CDR3 length is 17 residues. The CDR3 coding sequence is TGTGCCAGCAGTTACTCGAGACTAGCGGGAGTCCCAGATACGCAGTATTTT. This codes for CASSYSRLAGVPDTQYF.

The genes are TRBV7-9 and TRBJ2-7; TRBD2 is a possible D gene (5 bases). Germline V gene lookup returns CDR1 SEHNR and CDR2 FQNEAQ (reference sequence). The V gene lost 5 bases and the J gene lost 2 bases, with 13 bases spanning the gap. CDR3 length: 14 amino acids. This CDR3 is CASSPRTETYEQYF. The DNA of the CDR3 is TGTGCCAGCAGCCCGCGGACTGAAACCTACGAGCAGTACTTC.

Points on this clone: One end of the junction fails to match germline, which may point to a read error. The chain couples TRBV11-1 to TRBJ2-2; 9 bases match TRBD2. CDR3 length: 16 amino acids. Germline values: CDR1 SGHAT, CDR2 FQDESV (reference sequence). Written as DNA, the CDR3 is TGTGCCAGCAGTTTAGCTAGCGGGACGAACACCGGGGTGCTGTATTTT. Residues: CASSLASGTNTGVLYF.

This clone has a handful of counts. This sequence joins TRBV27 and TRBJ1-5, with D possibly being TRBD1 (6 bases). Germline V gene lookup returns CDR1 MNHEY and CDR2 SMNVEV (reference sequence). Trimming cost V 9 bases and J 0 bases, with 15 bases left between them. The CDR3 has 15 amino acids. The CDR3 region is CASTPRGYSNQPQHF. DNA for the CDR3: TGTGCCAGTACCCCCAGGGGATATAGCAATCAGCCCCAGCATTTT.

The J gene is TRBJ1-2, the V gene TRBV19, with 7 nucleotides matching TRBD1. This CDR3 has 16 amino acids. Germline V lookup: CDR1 LNHDA, CDR2 SQIVND (reference sequence). After removal of 5 bases from V and 8 bases from J, the junction contained 17 bases not matched to a gene. The CDR3 region is CASSLPTGSMSVGYTF. CDR3 in DNA: TGTGCCAGTAGTCTCCCGACAGGGAGCATGTCGGTCGGCTACACCTTC.

This clone was detected ten times or more. The chain couples TRBV2 to TRBJ1-2, with D maybe TRBD1 (5 bases). Germline lookup yields CDR1 SNHLY and CDR2 FYNNEI. Trimming removed 2 bases from V and 8 bases from J, with 9 bases in between. This CDR3 is built from 12 residues. The CDR3 is CASSERTGGYTF. For the CDR3, the DNA is TGTGCCAGCAGTGAACGCACAGGCGGCTACACCTTC.

This clone was recorded at least ten times. The chain has TRBV12-3 or TRBV12-4 and TRBJ2-5; D tentatively reads TRBD1 or TRBD2 (5 bases each). The length of the CDR3 is 14 residues. Trimming removed 5 bases from V and 5 bases from J, with 15 bases in between. CDR3 DNA sequence: TGTGCCAGCAGTACCGGGACGATCGCGGAGACCCAGTACTTC. It specifies CASSTGTIAETQYF.

In this sample, this clone is medium-sized (0.01 to 0.1%). The CDR3 DNA follows: TGTGCCAGCAGCTTTTTGCAGGGTGGGTACGAGCAGTACTTC. This codes for CASSFLQGGYEQYF. This chain joins TRBV11-2 and TRBJ2-7; possible D gene TRBD1, 5 bases. CDR3 length: 14 residues. Germline V gene data show CDR1 as SGHAT and CDR2 as FQNNGV. V lost 3 bases and J lost 4, with 13 bases in between. The whole variable domain, filled in from reference TRBV11-2 and TRBJ2-7, reads EAGVAQSPRYKIIEKRQSVAFWCNPISGHATLYWYQQILGQGPKLLIQFQNNGVVDDSQLPKDRFSAERLKGVDSTLKIQPAKLEDSAVYLCASSFLQGGYEQYFGPGTRLTVT.

With respect to this clone: One junction end does not reproduce the germline sequence, and a read error may be involved. This rearrangement joins TRBV7-3 to TRBJ2-5; D ambiguous. The germline gives CDR1 SGHTA, CDR2 FQGTGA. There are 12 residues in the CDR3. This chain's CDR3 is CASRQSQETKYF. In nucleotides, the CDR3 is TGTGCCAGCAGACAGAGTCAAGAGACCAAGTACTTC.

There are many counts of this clone. V and J are TRBV7-9 and TRBJ1-4; D unclear. The CDR3 has 12 residues. The V end was cut by 1 base, the J end by 11 bases, with 8 bases between. Germline CDR1 SEHNR, CDR2 FQNEAQ (reference sequence). The DNA of the CDR3 is TGTGCCAGCAGCTTAGATATTTCTAAACTGTTTTTT. The encoded protein is CASSLDISKLFF. The whole variable domain, remainder taken from reference TRBV7-9 and TRBJ1-4, is DTGVSQNPRHKITKRGQNVTFRCDPISEHNRLYWYRQTLGQGPEFLTYFQNEAQLEKSRLLSDRFSAERPKGSFSTLEIQRTEQGDSAMYLCASSLDISKLFFGSGTQLSVL.

This clone appeared many times. The CDR3 sequence: CASSVQGMLVKNIQYF. The CDR3 DNA follows: TGTGCCAGCAGCGTACAGGGGATGTTGGTCAAAAACATTCAGTACTTC. V gene TRBV11-2 combines with J gene TRBJ2-4; the match to TRBD1 covers 7 bases. Trimming removed 5 bases from V and 3 bases from J; junction bases left unmatched: 10. The CDR3 totals 16 residues. Per the germline V gene, CDR1 is SGHAT and CDR2 is FQNNGV.

In this sample, this clone turned up many times. The rearrangement joins TRBV6-1 to TRBJ1-5; 7 bases are shared with TRBD1. Trimming at V came to 10 bases and at J to 5 bases, leaving 14 bases not matched to a gene. The CDR3 totals 15 residues. The germline V gene encodes CDR1 MNHNS and CDR2 SASEGT. The CDR3 DNA is TGTGCCACCTCCAAAGGGGGACAGAATTATCAGCCCCAGCATTTT. It specifies CATSKGGQNYQPQHF.